The 32 T cell receptor beta chains presented below share a single source sample, sequenced in a study of T cell changes during pregnancy in multiple sclerosis. Generated by immunoSEQ multiplex PCR, the TCRdb table keeps only in-frame clones and is missing some. Altogether tens of thousands of clones are present, around 90% being singletons, with the ten largest covering 0.56%. The sample consisted of CD4+ T cells from peripheral blood mononuclear cells, taken before pregnancy. The receptors derive from a female donor with multiple sclerosis, enrolled in a pregnancy study.

This clone has only one observation. In the same sample, other DNA sequences code for this CDR3. The chain uses TRBV5-1 and TRBJ1-5; the D is unclear. The CDR3 extends over 13 amino acids. Trimming pared 0 bases from V and 5 bases from J, leaving 6 bases between. From germline, CDR1 is SGHRS and CDR2 YFSETQ. CDR3: CASSLDRDQPQHF. Written as DNA, the CDR3 is TGCGCCAGCAGCTTGGATAGAGATCAGCCCCAGCATTTT.

The chain is built from TRBV5-8 and TRBJ1-1; TRBD1 is a possible D gene (5 bases). The CDR3 spans 14 residues. CDR1 is SGHTS, CDR2 YDEGEE, per germline. V was trimmed by 4 bases and J by 11 bases, leaving 21 bases between them. This chain's CDR3 is CASSPRGRGRLAFF. The DNA for the CDR3 is TGTGCCAGCAGCCCTCGGGGGAGGGGTCGTTTGGCTTTCTTT.

The rearrangement uses TRBV5-1 and TRBJ1-2; 8 nucleotides match TRBD1. Losses at the gene ends were 4 bases for V and 4 bases for J; bases not matched to a gene: 9. The CDR3 length is 15 residues. Germline CDR1 and CDR2: SGHRS and YFSETQ. The CDR3 sequence: CASSVAGTGPYGYTF. CDR3 bases: TGCGCCAGCAGCGTCGCCGGGACAGGCCCCTATGGCTACACCTTC.

This clone was seen once. This chain connects TRBV5-1 to TRBJ2-1; 8 bases are a match to TRBD1. The CDR3 covers 14 residues. V lost 4 bases to trimming and J lost 4 bases; unmatched junction nucleotides: 4. The germline CDR1 and CDR2 sequences are SGHRS and YFSETQ. CDR3 DNA: TGCGCCAGCAGCCTAGGGGACAGGTACAATGAGCAGTTCTTC. It translates to CASSLGDRYNEQFF.

The chain is built from TRBV19 and TRBJ2-2; possibly TRBD1 for D (6 bases). Germline values: CDR1 LNHDA, CDR2 SQIVND (reference sequence). The length of the CDR3 is 15 residues. Trimming left V 5 bases short and J 4 bases short, with 14 bases between. Here the CDR3 DNA reads TGTGCCAGTAGTGCGTCAGGACAGCTCACCGGGGAGCTGTTTTTT. Protein product: CASSASGQLTGELFF.

The rearrangement uses TRBV6-6 and TRBJ1-4; tentative D call: TRBD1 (5 bases). Germline V lookup: CDR1 MNHNY, CDR2 SVGAGI (reference sequence). The ends were cut back, 5 bases at V and 5 bases at J, with 12 bases in the middle. The CDR3 extends over 14 amino acids. In DNA, the CDR3 is TGTGCCAGCAGTATGAATAAGGGGAATGAAAAACTGTTTTTT. Translated, it gives CASSMNKGNEKLFF.

CDR3 protein: CASSREGDEQFF. DNA for the CDR3: TGCGCCAGCAGCCGAGAGGGCGATGAGCAGTTCTTC. This chain connects TRBV5-1 to TRBJ2-1, with D maybe TRBD2 (5 bases). Trimming left V 4 bases short and J 8 bases short, with 10 bases between. Germline V gene data show CDR1 as SGHRS and CDR2 as YFSETQ. This CDR3 has 12 amino acids. Based on the CDR3 plus reference TRBV5-1 and TRBJ2-1, the full variable domain is KAGVTQTPRYLIKTRGQQVTLSCSPISGHRSVSWYQQTPGQGLQFLFEYFSETQRNKGNFPGRFSGRQFSNSRSEMNVSTLELGDSALYLCASSREGDEQFFGPGTRLTVL.

The CDR3 spells CASSLRTGGWVTEAFF. The CDR3 DNA reads TGCGCCAGCAGCCTCCGGACAGGGGGCTGGGTCACTGAAGCTTTCTTT. This chain connects TRBV5-1 to TRBJ1-1, with 11 bases identical to TRBD1. V was clipped by 4 bases and J by 4 bases; unmatched bases: 9. CDR1 is SGHRS, CDR2 YFSETQ, per germline. The CDR3 loop spans 16 amino acids.

This clone appeared once. The chain uses TRBV5-1 and TRBJ1-1, with a possible D match to TRBD1 (6 bases). Trimming removed 0 bases at V and 8 bases at J, with 17 bases between. Germline V gene sequence: CDR1 SGHRS, CDR2 YFSETQ. CDR3 length equals 15 residues. The CDR3 DNA follows: TGCGCCAGCAGCTTGGGGTCAGGGGAGATGGGGGAAGCTTTCTTT. Translated, it gives CASSLGSGEMGEAFF.

CDR3 protein: CASSSQGYGYTF. The CDR3 nucleotides are TGTGCCAGCAGCTCCCAGGGGTATGGCTACACCTTC. The chain uses TRBV5-5 and TRBJ1-2, with a possible D match to TRBD1 (6 bases). CDR3 length: 12 amino acids. V lost 3 bases, J lost 5 bases, and 8 bases lay in between. Germline values: CDR1 SGHKS, CDR2 YYEKEE (reference sequence).

The J gene is TRBJ2-2, the V gene TRBV2; 8 bases match TRBD1. V lost 6 bases, J lost 0 bases, and 0 bases stayed unmatched. Germline CDR1 SNHLY, CDR2 FYNNEI. The CDR3 spans 14 residues. The CDR3 DNA is TGTGCCAGCAGGGGACAGGCGAACACCGGGGAGCTGTTTTTT. As protein: CASRGQANTGELFF.

This chain links TRBV23-1 with TRBJ1-6; no reliable D call. TRBV23-1 is reported as an ORF; its role is uncertain. The CDR3 is made up of 16 amino acids. The V and J ends lost 0 bases and 6 bases respectively, with 12 bases between them. In DNA form, the CDR3 reads TGCGCCAGCAGTCAATCGCGGGGTGCCCGTAATTCACCCCTCCACTTT. Translated: CASSQSRGARNSPLHF.

The rearrangement joins TRBV4-3 to TRBJ1-3; 7 bases align to TRBD1. From germline, CDR1 is LGHNA and CDR2 YSLEER. The V and J ends lost 0 bases and 2 bases, in that order; junction bases with no gene match: 4. The CDR3 is 16 amino acids. The CDR3 protein is CASSQDATGTGNTIYF. For the CDR3, the DNA is TGCGCCAGCAGCCAAGATGCGACAGGGACTGGAAACACCATATATTTT.

CDR3 region: CASSLGQSQETQYF. For the CDR3, the DNA is TGTGCCAGCAGCTTAGGGCAGTCTCAAGAGACCCAGTACTTC. The chain couples TRBV7-3 to TRBJ2-5; no clear D. V was pared by 2 bases and J by 2 bases, with 9 bases between. The V gene's germline CDR1 is SGHTA and CDR2 FQGTGA. The CDR3 consists of 14 residues.

This clone occurred once. The genes are TRBV5-4 and TRBJ1-2; weak D call: TRBD1 (5 bases). In germline, CDR1 is SGHNT, CDR2 YYREEE (reference sequence). The CDR3 consists of 13 residues. Trimming stripped 3 bases from V and 0 bases from J, with 6 bases between. In nucleotides, the CDR3 is TGTGCCAGCAGCTCCAGGGCTAACTATGGCTACACCTTC. It translates to CASSSRANYGYTF.

The V gene is TRBV9, the J gene TRBJ2-1; 8 nucleotides align to TRBD2. Per the germline V gene, CDR1 is SGDLS and CDR2 is YYNGEE. The V and J ends lost 0 bases and 2 bases, in that order; junction bases with no gene match: 4. CDR3 length: 16 amino acids. The DNA for the CDR3 is TGTGCCAGCAGCGTAGTTTCGCGGGGGGCCTACAATGAGCAGTTCTTC. Translating it yields CASSVVSRGAYNEQFF.

This chain links TRBV2 with TRBJ2-1; TRBD1 matches 9 bases. The germline V gene has CDR1 SNHLY and CDR2 FYNNEI. The CDR3 loop spans 12 amino acids. The V segment lost 6 bases and the J segment 8 bases; nucleotides outside the gene matches: 2. Here the CDR3 reads CASRDRGDEQFF. CDR3 nucleotides: TGTGCCAGCAGAGACAGGGGGGATGAGCAGTTCTTC.

The chain links TRBV5-1 to TRBJ2-7; D is ambiguous. Per the germline V gene, CDR1 is SGHRS and CDR2 is YFSETQ. V was shortened by 3 bases and J by 0 bases, with 13 bases between the two germline ends. The CDR3 is 15 residues long. The CDR3 DNA sequence: TGCGCCAGCAGCTCCCTTCGCGGCGGCTCCTACGAGCAGTACTTC. It codes for CASSSLRGGSYEQYF.

The chain joins TRBV4-3 to TRBJ2-2, with 10 bases lining up with TRBD1. The germline V gene has CDR1 LGHNA and CDR2 YSLEER. This CDR3 region has 18 residues. Unmatched junction bases numbered 9, after V lost 2 bases and J lost 3 bases. CDR3 DNA: TGCGCCAGCAGCCAATTAAAGACAGGGGGCCTTGACACCGGGGAGCTGTTTTTT. It yields the protein CASSQLKTGGLDTGELFF.

As DNA, the CDR3 is TGCGCCAGCAGGCTAGAATCCACAGATACGCAGTATTTT. Residues: CASRLESTDTQYF. V usage is TRBV5-1 and J usage is TRBJ2-3; D not certain. Looked up from germline, CDR1 is SGHRS and CDR2 is YFSETQ. V lost 5 bases and J lost 2, with 9 bases in between. CDR3 length: 13 amino acids.

This chain connects TRBV7-9 to TRBJ1-4; D is perhaps TRBD1 (5 bases). This CDR3 region has 14 residues. Trimming took 1 base from V and 4 from J, leaving 7 bases between them. CDR1 and CDR2 (germline): SEHNR, FQNEAQ (reference sequence). The CDR3 is CASSLGQYNEKLFF. The CDR3 nucleotides read TGTGCCAGCAGCTTAGGACAGTATAATGAAAAACTGTTTTTT.

This clone showed up just once. The V call is TRBV5-1, the J call TRBJ2-5; 8 bases are a match to TRBD1. The CDR3 extends over 15 amino acids. The V gene end was trimmed by 0 bases and the J gene end by 3 bases; junction bases not matched to a gene: 4. The germline CDR1 and CDR2 sequences are SGHRS and YFSETQ. CDR3 amino acids: CASSLAGTGEETQYF. The CDR3 DNA reads as TGCGCCAGCAGCTTGGCCGGGACAGGCGAAGAGACCCAGTACTTC.

This chain uses TRBV5-1 with TRBJ2-4; possibly TRBD1 for D (5 bases). Germline loops: CDR1 SGHRS, CDR2 YFSETQ. This CDR3 spans 13 amino acids. V dropped 3 bases and J dropped 1 base, with 5 bases sitting between them. DNA for the CDR3: TGCGCCAGCAGCTCAGGGGCCAAAAACATTCAGTACTTC. Its protein product is CASSSGAKNIQYF.

This rearrangement joins TRBV27 to TRBJ2-1; D possibly corresponds to TRBD2 (7 bases). Germline V lookup: CDR1 MNHEY, CDR2 SMNVEV (reference sequence). V was cut by 1 base and J by 6 bases, with 10 bases left in between. The CDR3 totals 14 residues. This chain's CDR3 is CASSLLGGANEQFF. The CDR3 DNA reads as TGTGCCAGCAGTTTATTGGGGGGGGCCAATGAGCAGTTCTTC.

The chain employs TRBV7-3 and TRBJ2-5; 7 bases are shared with TRBD1. J gave up 5 bases and V 5 bases, and 5 bases lay outside the gene matches. This CDR3 region has 13 residues. Germline V gene sequence: CDR1 SGHTA, CDR2 FQGTGA. CDR3 coding DNA: TGTGCCAGCAGCCGAGACAGGGTTGAGACCCAGTACTTC. It codes for CASSRDRVETQYF.

The chain has TRBV7-2 and TRBJ1-2; 7 bases align to TRBD1. V trimming: 1 base; J trimming: 10 bases; junction bases outside the gene matches: 9. CDR3 length: 14 residues. The V gene's germline CDR1 is SGHTA and CDR2 FQGNSA. The chain's CDR3 is CASSLGVRGYDYTF. CDR3 nucleotide sequence: TGTGCCAGCAGCTTAGGGGTCAGGGGGTACGACTACACCTTC.

The rearrangement joins TRBV4-1 to TRBJ1-3, with TRBD1 matching over 10 bases. Trimming at V came to 3 bases and at J to 7 bases, leaving 9 bases not matched to a gene. Germline CDR1 is MGHRA and CDR2 is YSYEKL. This CDR3 is built from 16 residues. The CDR3 DNA follows: TGCGCCAGCAGCCAGGGACGGGACAGGGGATGGAACACCATATATTTT. This codes for CASSQGRDRGWNTIYF.

The V gene is TRBV6-5, the J gene TRBJ2-7, with 7 bases lining up with TRBD1. Germline loops: CDR1 MNHEY, CDR2 SVGAGI. The CDR3 runs 15 residues. V gave up 2 bases and J gave up 2 bases; unmatched junction bases: 6. CDR3 amino acids: CASSYNPGTAYEQYF. The CDR3, as DNA: TGTGCCAGCAGTTACAATCCCGGGACAGCCTACGAGCAGTACTTC.

The J gene is TRBJ1-1, the V gene TRBV29-1; a weak D match, TRBD1 (6 bases). The CDR3 length is 14 residues. V gave up 4 bases and J gave up 5 bases, with 17 bases separating them. Germline loops: CDR1 SQVTM, CDR2 ANQGSEA. The DNA of the CDR3 is TGCAGCGTTGTCGGGGGGCCAGGGTCAACTGAAGCTTTCTTT. Translated: CSVVGGPGSTEAFF.

The chain links TRBV25-1 to TRBJ1-6, with TRBD1 identical over 9 bases. CDR3 size: 15 residues. CDR1 MGHDK and CDR2 SYGVNS come from the germline V gene. V was clipped by 5 bases and J by 14 bases; unmatched bases: 13. The CDR3 region has the DNA TGTGCCAGCAGTACTCAAACCCTAGGGACAGGGTCCCTCCACTTT. Protein sequence: CASSTQTLGTGSLHF.

The gene calls are TRBV5-1 and TRBJ1-1, with TRBD1 as a possible D gene (5 bases). In germline, CDR1 is SGHRS, CDR2 YFSETQ. The CDR3 contains 15 residues. V lost 1 base to trimming and J lost 0 bases, with 10 bases between them. Written as DNA, the CDR3 is TGCGCCAGCAGCTTGTATGGGGCTTTGAACACTGAAGCTTTCTTT. This translates into CASSLYGALNTEAFF.

This clone was seen a single time. The chain links TRBV11-3 to TRBJ2-2, with D perhaps matching TRBD2 (7 bases). CDR1 SGHNT and CDR2 YENEEA come from the germline V gene. This CDR3 spans 15 amino acids. V dropped 3 bases and J dropped 5 bases, with 13 bases sitting between them. The CDR3 DNA reads TGTGCCAGCAGCTTGCGGGGGCCGGGAACCGGGGAGCTGTTTTTT. Its translation is CASSLRGPGTGELFF.